This passage covers 6 T cell receptor beta chains from one sample sequenced in a study of Graves' ophthalmopathy and Graves' hyperthyroidism. RNA transcripts provided the template for amplifying TCR beta CDR3 regions. After a first-round RT-PCR with HTBI primers, a second-round multiplex PCR was run. TCRdb ran MiXCR on the multiplex PCR reads and lists one entry per CDR3 protein. The table includes hundreds of thousands of distinct CDR3 sequences, 22% detected once. The sequenced material came from peripheral blood. These receptors were collected from a woman younger than 30 with stable Graves' hyperthyroidism. Some clones in this sample may be carry-over from other donors' samples.

Of note for this clonotype: At one boundary the junction diverges from the germline segment, which might be a read error. The chain combines TRBV28 with TRBJ1-6; maybe TRBD1 (5 bases). Germline V lookup: CDR1 MDHEN, CDR2 SYDVKM. There are 15 residues in the CDR3. The CDR3 DNA reads as TGTACCAGCAGTTTATTTGGGGGGGGAGGTTCACCCCTCCACTTT. This gives the protein CTSSLFGGGGSPLHF.

This clonotype was counted between two and nine times. This chain connects TRBV3-1 to TRBJ1-2, with D unresolved. CDR1 and CDR2 (germline): LGHDT, YNNKEL (reference sequence). The V and J ends lost 1 base and 4 bases respectively, with 13 bases between them. The CDR3 consists of 15 residues. As DNA, the CDR3 is TGTGCCAGCAGCCAAGGAGTCGGCCATGCCTATGGCTACACCTTC. Translation: CASSQGVGHAYGYTF.

This chain joins TRBV29-1 and TRBJ1-2, with D uncertain. With 4 bases removed from V and 6 bases from J, the gap between germline ends came to 15 bases. This CDR3 region has 13 residues. Looked up from germline, CDR1 is SQVTM and CDR2 is ANQGSEA. The CDR3 DNA follows: TGCAGCGTTGTGTCCCCCTTGAGAGATGGCTACACCTTC. It specifies CSVVSPLRDGYTF. Using reference TRBV29-1 and TRBJ1-2 for the parts outside the CDR3, the full variable domain is SAVISQKPSRDICQRGTSLTIQCQVDSQVTMMFWYRQQPGQSLTLIATANQGSEATYESGFVIDKFPISRPNLTFSTLTVSNMSPEDSSIYLCSVVSPLRDGYTFGSGTRLTVV.

The chain couples TRBV6-1 to TRBJ2-2; 7 bases line up with TRBD1. Germline V gene sequence: CDR1 MNHNS, CDR2 SASEGT. V trimming: 8 bases; J trimming: 7 bases; junction bases outside the gene matches: 13. The CDR3 totals 15 residues. The CDR3 loop reads CASRDSGFGVGELFF. Here the CDR3 DNA reads TGTGCCAGCCGGGACAGCGGATTTGGAGTCGGGGAGCTGTTTTTT.

The CDR3 here is CAWSVHSGTRNTEAFF. In nucleotides, the CDR3 is TGTGCCTGGAGTGTACATTCCGGGACAAGGAACACTGAAGCTTTCTTT. The chain employs TRBV30 and TRBJ1-1, with D perhaps TRBD1 (6 bases). V was trimmed by 0 bases and J by 1 base, leaving 15 bases between them. The V gene's germline CDR1 is GTSNPN and CDR2 SVGIG (reference sequence). The CDR3 covers 16 residues.

This clonotype was seen at least ten times. V usage is TRBV24-1 and J usage is TRBJ1-2, with TRBD1 as a possible D gene (5 bases). Trimming removed 3 bases at V and 2 bases at J, with 15 bases between. Per germline, CDR1 KGHDR and CDR2 SFDVKD. The CDR3 is 16 amino acids. CDR3 in amino acids: CATSDTGRAGNYGYTF. CDR3 DNA: TGTGCCACCAGTGATACGGGTCGGGCAGGGAACTATGGCTACACCTTC.